This T cell receptor beta chain was captured in a study of Tregs in tolerant kidney transplant recipients. The study, taken as a whole, reports: Activated donor B cell expansion appeared to reveal the most relevant donor-specific TCRbeta repertoire. Donor-specific Treg expansion exceeded global Treg expansion in tolerant patients, suggesting antigen drive.

The nonmyeloablative bone marrow transplants came from related graft donors, with transient mixed chimerism. Unstimulated regulatory T cells (CD4+CD25+CD127-), CD4+CD25- non-regulatory cells, CD4 and CD8 cells were FACS-sorted from thawed PBMCs. With regard to this clone: Its antigen is not identified. In the same sample, other DNA sequences code for this CDR3.

The ends lost 3 bases at V and 5 bases at J; junction bases unmatched: 0. This CDR3 has 11 amino acids. Germline loops: CDR1 SQVTM, CDR2 ANQGSEA. The data were produced by immunoSEQ multiplex PCR, yet TCRdb's version contains in-frame clones alone and is incomplete. The sample yields about 50,000 clones, around 90% seen once. This sample comprised CD8+ T cells from blood (PBMCs), obtained 12 months after the transplant. The receptor was derived from a human patient who received a combined kidney and bone marrow transplant. Certain T cells may be donor cells from the graft. This sequence joins TRBV29-1 and TRBJ1-1; 7 positions match TRBD1. The CDR3: CSVEGQTEAFF. In DNA form, the CDR3 reads TGCAGCGTTGAGGGACAGACTGAAGCTTTCTTT. Full variable domain (missing parts from reference TRBV29-1 and TRBJ1-1): SAVISQKPSRDICQRGTSLTIQCQVDSQVTMMFWYRQQPGQSLTLIATANQGSEATYESGFVIDKFPISRPNLTFSTLTVSNMSPEDSSIYLCSVEGQTEAFFGQGTRLTVV.